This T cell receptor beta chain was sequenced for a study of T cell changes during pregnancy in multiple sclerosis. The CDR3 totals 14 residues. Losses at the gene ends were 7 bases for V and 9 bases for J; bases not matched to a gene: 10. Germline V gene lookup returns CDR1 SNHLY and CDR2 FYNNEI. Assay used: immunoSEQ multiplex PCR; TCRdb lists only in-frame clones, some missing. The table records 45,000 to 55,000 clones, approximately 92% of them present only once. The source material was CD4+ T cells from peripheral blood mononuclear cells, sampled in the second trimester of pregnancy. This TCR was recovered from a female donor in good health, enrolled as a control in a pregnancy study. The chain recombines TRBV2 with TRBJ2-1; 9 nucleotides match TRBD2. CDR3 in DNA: TGTGCCAGCAAGTCGGTAGCGGGAGTTGGTGAGCAGTTCTTC. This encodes CASKSVAGVGEQFF.